A selection of T cell receptor beta chains follows, all from one sample in a study of regulatory T cells in long-lasting Graves disease. From the multiplex PCR reads, TCRdb called clonotypes with MiXCR, one entry per CDR3 protein. The sample yields about 430,000 distinct CDR3 sequences, roughly 15% seen once. This sample also appeared in a second study, on T cells in Graves' hyperthyroidism and ophthalmopathy.

This sample comprised peripheral blood mononuclear cells (PBMCs), obtained at new diagnosis, from a patient treated with antithyroid drugs. These receptors came from a middle-aged woman with Graves disease. CDR3s include the opening cysteine and the closing phenylalanine or tryptophan.

>TRBV18|TRBJ2-7
CASRREGGYEQYF
>TRBV11-2|TRBJ2-2
CASSLAGRNTGELFF
>TRBV9|TRBJ2-5
CASSVWGREETQYF
>TRBV28|TRBJ2-7
CASSSMMASGRWAYEQYF
>TRBV24-1|TRBJ2-1
CATSDLSGTLQSEQFF
>TRBV11-1|TRBJ2-1
CASSSKIGEQFF
>TRBV7-9|TRBJ2-3
CASSLGAGTSGADTQYF
>TRBV19|TRBJ2-1
CASSIGTGSSYNEQFF
>TRBV6-5|TRBJ1-5
CASSYGQGSNQPQHF
>TRBV15|TRBJ2-3
CATSRDEEGIADTQYF
>TRBV27|TRBJ2-6
CASRGFSEANVLTF
>TRBV10-3|TRBJ1-2
CAISEVRTGGEGYTF
>TRBV12-5|TRBJ2-3
CASGGRGLADTDTQYF
>TRBV20-1|TRBJ2-5
CSARTGLAGHPGETQYF
>TRBV7-3|TRBJ2-2
CASRPLAGTGELFF